The 12 T cell receptor beta chains given below trace back to one sample, sequenced in a study of blood T cells in healthy people across ages (dated by TCRdb to 2015 to 2017). Receptor libraries were prepared by 5' RACE. The data were produced on an Illumina HiSeq 2500. A second PCR of roughly 6 to 11 cycles was run with a J-beta primer mix and a sample-barcoded 5' primer. Starting from the raw public reads, TCRdb applied fastp trimming at Q25, assembled clones with MiXCR and retained in-frame beta chains. Under each unique CDR3 protein, matching rows form one entry showing the most common genes and DNA. This sample is represented by 750,000 to 950,000 distinct CDR3 sequences; 20% to 30% of them were singletons. Of the sample, about 3% falls within the top ten clones. These data were likewise used in another study, on T cells of mothers and their children.

The material sequenced was blood. Every receptor here comes from a boy under 18 in good health.

The chain links TRBV5-1 to TRBJ2-2; 9 bases fit TRBD1. V shed 4 bases, J shed 6 bases, and the junction held 1 base outside the gene matches. Germline loops: CDR1 SGHRS, CDR2 YFSETQ. The CDR3 is 13 amino acids. CDR3 DNA sequence: TGCGCCAGCAGCACAGGGGGCCCCGGGGAGCTGTTTTTT. Translated, it gives CASSTGGPGELFF.

The CDR3 coding sequence is TGTGCCAGCAGATTCTTCTCGGGGAATGAGCAGTTCTTC. Translating it yields CASRFFSGNEQFF. The V call is TRBV6-2 or TRBV6-3, the J call TRBJ2-1; D possibly corresponds to TRBD2 (5 bases). There are 13 residues in the CDR3. Trimming removed 6 bases at V and 7 bases at J, with 13 bases between. Looked up from germline, CDR1 is MNHEY and CDR2 is SVGEGT.

J is TRBJ2-1 and V is TRBV20-1, with 7 bases matching TRBD2. Unmatched junction bases numbered 2, after V lost 5 bases and J lost 4 bases. This CDR3 is 12 amino acids long. Germline assignment: CDR1 DFQATT and CDR2 SNEGSKA (reference sequence). The CDR3 DNA is TGCAGTGCTCGGGGGGATTACAATGAGCAGTTCTTC. It yields the protein CSARGDYNEQFF.

The V and J genes are TRBV28 and TRBJ2-5, with D tentatively TRBD1 or TRBD2 (5 bases each). The closer fit of TRBJ2-1 to the DNA end suggests the J call may be wrong. The germline CDR1 and CDR2 sequences are MDHEN and SYDVKM. The CDR3 runs 14 residues. The CDR3, as DNA: TGTGCCAGCAGTCCGACCTCGTTGGGGGATGAGCAGTTCTTC. It translates to CASSPTSLGDEQFF.

This clonotype was detected only a few times. The rearrangement uses TRBV10-3 and TRBJ2-5; TRBD2 matches at 8 bases. Germline CDR1 is ENHRY and CDR2 is SYGVKD. The length of the CDR3 is 13 residues. J lost 7 bases, V lost 10 bases, and 11 bases had no gene match. CDR3 protein: CATGTVSGGTQYF. The CDR3 region has the DNA TGTGCCACGGGGACCGTCAGCGGGGGGACCCAGTACTTC.

This clonotype was detected a few times. The V and J genes are TRBV20-1 and TRBJ2-5, with 9 bases that match TRBD1. The assigned J gene may be wrong: the sequence end matches TRBJ2-1 better. Germline loops: CDR1 DFQATT, CDR2 SNEGSKA (reference sequence). The CDR3 consists of 15 residues. Here the CDR3 DNA reads TGCAGTGCTAGAGATCTTGGACAGGGGTGGAATGAGCAGTTCTTC. Residues: CSARDLGQGWNEQFF.

The rearrangement uses TRBV5-1 and TRBJ1-4, with 7 bases fitting TRBD1. This CDR3 has 15 residues. CDR1 and CDR2 from the germline V gene are SGHRS and YFSETQ. The V and J ends lost 1 base and 4 bases, in that order; junction bases with no gene match: 4. The CDR3 DNA follows: TGCGCCAGCAGCTTGACGGGACAGCTTAATGAAAAACTGTTTTTT. As protein: CASSLTGQLNEKLFF.

In this sample, this clonotype turned up a few times. This chain connects TRBV6-5 to TRBJ2-2; TRBD1 aligns across 10 bases. The germline CDR1 and CDR2 sequences are MNHEY and SVGAGI. J lost 4 bases, V lost 11 bases, and 10 bases had no gene match. The CDR3 runs 15 residues. The CDR3 spells CAARRDRGSTGELFF. In nucleotides, the CDR3 is TGTGCCGCCAGACGGGACAGGGGTTCCACCGGGGAGCTGTTTTTT.

This clonotype was observed a few times. This chain uses TRBV5-1 with TRBJ1-4; D remains unclear. V lost 4 bases to trimming and J lost 8 bases, with 15 bases between them. Germline V gene lookup returns CDR1 SGHRS and CDR2 YFSETQ. The CDR3 is 14 amino acids. Here the CDR3 reads CASSIDGPIEKLFF. CDR3 sequence (DNA): TGCGCCAGCAGCATCGACGGACCAATAGAAAAACTGTTTTTT. Supplemented by reference TRBV5-1 and TRBJ1-4, the full variable domain reads KAGVTQTPRYLIKTRGQQVTLSCSPISGHRSVSWYQQTPGQGLQFLFEYFSETQRNKGNFPGRFSGRQFSNSRSEMNVSTLELGDSALYLCASSIDGPIEKLFFGSGTQLSVL.

This chain links TRBV5-1 with TRBJ2-4; 11 bases are a match to TRBD2. J was trimmed by 6 bases and V by 4 bases; bases with no gene match: 6. The germline V gene has CDR1 SGHRS and CDR2 YFSETQ. The CDR3 runs 15 residues. DNA for the CDR3: TGCGCCAGCAGCCCGACTAGCGGGGTGGCAAACATTCAGTACTTC. Its translation is CASSPTSGVANIQYF.

This clonotype was seen many times. The rearrangement uses TRBV6-1 and TRBJ2-5; D call uncertain. Deletions cut 3 bases from V and 5 bases from J, with 13 bases between. CDR1 is MNHNS, CDR2 SASEGT, per germline. This CDR3 spans 14 amino acids. The CDR3, as DNA: TGTGCCAGCAGTGAGCGGAGCCCTCCGGAGACCCAGTACTTC. This gives the protein CASSERSPPETQYF.

This sequence joins TRBV25-1 and TRBJ1-4; 7 bases line up with TRBD1. Trimming took 8 bases from V and 3 from J; bases not matched to a gene: 6. CDR1 and CDR2 from the germline V gene are MGHDK and SYGVNS. The CDR3 extends over 14 amino acids. This CDR3 is CASCLGGSNEKLFF. DNA of the CDR3: TGTGCCAGCTGCTTAGGGGGCTCTAATGAAAAACTGTTTTTT. Variable domain in full (rest from reference TRBV25-1 and TRBJ1-4): EADIYQTPRYLVIGTGKKITLECSQTMGHDKMYWYQQDPGMELHLIHYSYGVNSTEKGDLSSESTVSRIRTEHFPLTLESARPSHTSQYLCASCLGGSNEKLFFGSGTQLSVL.